A single sample gave rise to the 7 T cell receptor beta chains below, sequenced in a study of blood T cell repertoires in COVID-19. The protocol was immunoSEQ multiplex PCR, while the TCRdb copy is restricted to in-frame clones and leaves out a portion. The sample lists some 75,000 clones; around 89% were seen once. The specimen sequenced was peripheral blood. Every receptor here comes from a man aged 60 to 75 with acute or convalescent COVID-19.

V usage is TRBV3-1 (or the pseudogene TRBV3-2) and J usage is TRBJ2-7, with 7 bases aligning to TRBD2. This CDR3 spans 14 amino acids. V lost 2 bases and J lost 4; bases outside the gene matches: 5. The germline V gene encodes CDR1 LGHDT and CDR2 YNNKEL (reference sequence). CDR3 loop: CASSQSGTKYEQYF. CDR3 coding DNA: TGTGCCAGCAGCCAAAGCGGGACGAAGTACGAGCAGTACTTC.

The rearrangement links TRBV5-1 to TRBJ2-3, with D perhaps matching TRBD2 (5 bases). The CDR3 totals 16 residues. Trimming removed 0 bases from V and 5 bases from J, with 16 bases in between. The germline CDR1 and CDR2 sequences are SGHRS and YFSETQ. In nucleotides, the CDR3 is TGCGCCAGCAGCTTGGCCCATCGGGGAATCGGAGATACGCAGTATTTT. Its translation: CASSLAHRGIGDTQYF.

The chain uses TRBV6-5 and TRBJ1-1; 8 positions match TRBD1. The germline V gene has CDR1 MNHEY and CDR2 SVGAGI. Trimming took 4 bases from V and 6 from J; bases not matched to a gene: 7. The CDR3 covers 14 residues. The DNA of the CDR3 is TGTGCCAGCAGTTCGGACAGGGTTAGCGCTGAAGCTTTCTTT. Its protein is CASSSDRVSAEAFF.

The chain joins TRBV2 to TRBJ2-7; 9 nucleotides match TRBD1. CDR1 SNHLY and CDR2 FYNNEI come from the germline V gene. With 8 bases clipped from V and 2 bases from J, the junction kept 4 bases outside the gene matches. This CDR3 comprises 13 residues. In nucleotides, the CDR3 is TGTGCCAGCGAGAGGGACAGGGCCTACGAGCAGTACTTC. This sequence encodes CASERDRAYEQYF.

This sequence joins TRBV14 and TRBJ2-7; 7 nucleotides agree with TRBD1. Germline V gene lookup returns CDR1 SGHDN and CDR2 FVKESK. V was clipped by 0 bases and J by 1 base; unmatched bases: 6. The CDR3 has 16 residues. CDR3 nucleotide sequence: TGTGCCAGCAGCCAAGACGGGACAGCTATTTCCTACGAGCAGTACTTC. Translation: CASSQDGTAISYEQYF.

This chain joins TRBV2 and TRBJ1-5, with a possible D match to TRBD1 (6 bases). Germline V gives CDR1 SNHLY, CDR2 FYNNEI. The V end lost 4 bases, the J end lost 6 bases, and 13 bases lay between the germline ends. This CDR3 region has 14 residues. CDR3 DNA: TGTGCCAGCAGTGCAGGGGCGATAGGTCAGCCCCAGCATTTT. It is translated as CASSAGAIGQPQHF.

The rearrangement links TRBV6-5 to TRBJ2-2, with 11 bases that match TRBD1. Germline CDR1 is MNHEY and CDR2 is SVGAGI. After removal of 2 bases from V and 7 bases from J, the junction contained 6 bases not matched to a gene. The CDR3 covers 16 residues. CDR3 in amino acids: CASSYRTGGAGGELFF. The DNA for the CDR3 is TGTGCCAGCAGTTACCGGACAGGGGGCGCCGGCGGGGAGCTGTTTTTT.